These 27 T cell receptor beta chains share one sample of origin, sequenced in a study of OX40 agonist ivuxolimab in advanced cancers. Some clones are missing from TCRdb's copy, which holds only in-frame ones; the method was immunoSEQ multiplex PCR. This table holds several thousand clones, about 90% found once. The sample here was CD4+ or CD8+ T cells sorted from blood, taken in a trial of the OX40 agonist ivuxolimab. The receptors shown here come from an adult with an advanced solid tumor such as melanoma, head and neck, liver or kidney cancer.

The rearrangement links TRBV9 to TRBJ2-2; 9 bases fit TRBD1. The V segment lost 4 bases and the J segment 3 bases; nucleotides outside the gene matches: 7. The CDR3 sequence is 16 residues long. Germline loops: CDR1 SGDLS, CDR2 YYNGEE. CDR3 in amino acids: CASSPRDRAYTGELFF. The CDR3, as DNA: TGTGCCAGCAGCCCTCGGGACAGGGCCTACACCGGGGAGCTGTTTTTT.

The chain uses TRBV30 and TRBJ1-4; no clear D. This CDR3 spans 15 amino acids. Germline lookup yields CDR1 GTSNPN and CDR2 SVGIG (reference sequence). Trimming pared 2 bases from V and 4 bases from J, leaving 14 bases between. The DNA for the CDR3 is TGTGCCTGGAGTTATGACTTCGCAGTTAATGAAAAACTGTTTTTT. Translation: CAWSYDFAVNEKLFF.

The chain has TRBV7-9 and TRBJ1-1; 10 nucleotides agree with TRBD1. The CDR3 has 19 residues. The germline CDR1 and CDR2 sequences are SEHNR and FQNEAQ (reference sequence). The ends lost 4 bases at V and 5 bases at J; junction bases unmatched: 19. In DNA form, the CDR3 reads TGTGCCAGCAGCTCCTCCGACTTCCGACAGGGGGCGACTGGTACTGAAGCTTTCTTT. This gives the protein CASSSSDFRQGATGTEAFF.

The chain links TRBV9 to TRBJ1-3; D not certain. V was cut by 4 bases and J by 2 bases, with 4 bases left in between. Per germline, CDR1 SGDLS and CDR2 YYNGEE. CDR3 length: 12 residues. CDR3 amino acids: CASSPAGNTIYF. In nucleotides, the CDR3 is TGTGCCAGCAGCCCAGCTGGAAACACCATATATTTT.

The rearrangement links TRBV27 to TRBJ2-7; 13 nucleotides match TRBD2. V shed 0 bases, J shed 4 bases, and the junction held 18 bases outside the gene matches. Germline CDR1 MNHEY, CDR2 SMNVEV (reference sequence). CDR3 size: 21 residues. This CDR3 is CASSLSPGLAGVSMTTYEQYF. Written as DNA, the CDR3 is TGTGCCAGCAGTTTATCACCCGGACTAGCGGGAGTTTCTATGACTACTTACGAGCAGTACTTC.

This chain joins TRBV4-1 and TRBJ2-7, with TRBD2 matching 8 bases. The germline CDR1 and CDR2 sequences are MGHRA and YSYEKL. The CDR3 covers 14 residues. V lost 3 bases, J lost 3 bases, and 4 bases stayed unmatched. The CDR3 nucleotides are TGCGCCAGCAGCCACGGGGCGGGAGGCTACGAGCAGTACTTC. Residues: CASSHGAGGYEQYF.

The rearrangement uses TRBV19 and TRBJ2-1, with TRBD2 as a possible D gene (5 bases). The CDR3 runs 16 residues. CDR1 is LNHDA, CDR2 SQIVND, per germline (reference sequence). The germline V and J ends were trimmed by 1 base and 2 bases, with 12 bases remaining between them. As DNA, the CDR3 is TGTGCCAGTAGTATAGTCGGGAATAGGGCCTACAATGAGCAGTTCTTC. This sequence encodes CASSIVGNRAYNEQFF. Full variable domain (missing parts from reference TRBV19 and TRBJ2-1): DGGITQSPKYLFRKEGQNVTLSCEQNLNHDAMYWYRQDPGQGLRLIYYSQIVNDFQKGDIAEGYSVSREKKESFPLTVTSAQKNPTAFYLCASSIVGNRAYNEQFFGPGTRLTVL.

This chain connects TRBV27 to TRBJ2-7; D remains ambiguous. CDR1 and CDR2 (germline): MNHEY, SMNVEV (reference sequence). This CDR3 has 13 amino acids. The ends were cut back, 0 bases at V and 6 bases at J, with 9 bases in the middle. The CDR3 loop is CASSLSPALEQYF. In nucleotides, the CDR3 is TGTGCCAGCAGTTTATCTCCGGCTCTCGAGCAGTACTTC.

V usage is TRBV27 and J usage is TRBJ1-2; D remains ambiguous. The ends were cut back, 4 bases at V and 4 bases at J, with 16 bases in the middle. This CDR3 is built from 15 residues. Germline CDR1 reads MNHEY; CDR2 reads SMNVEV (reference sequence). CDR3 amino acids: CASSSVRLRGYGYTF. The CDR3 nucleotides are TGTGCCAGCAGTTCAGTAAGGCTCCGGGGCTATGGCTACACCTTC.

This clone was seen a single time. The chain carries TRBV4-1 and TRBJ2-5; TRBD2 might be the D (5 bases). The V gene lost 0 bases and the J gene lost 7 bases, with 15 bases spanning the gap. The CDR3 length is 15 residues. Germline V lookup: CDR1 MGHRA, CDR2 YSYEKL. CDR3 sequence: CASSQDRASRVTQYF. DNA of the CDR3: TGCGCCAGCAGCCAAGATAGGGCTAGCCGGGTGACCCAGTACTTC.

The CDR3 reads CARQDANGNTIYF. The CDR3, as DNA: TGTGCCAGGCAGGACGCTAACGGAAACACCATATATTTT. The chain recombines TRBV2 with TRBJ1-3, with no clear D. Per the germline V gene, CDR1 is SNHLY and CDR2 is FYNNEI. The CDR3 is 13 amino acids. Trimming removed 9 bases from V and 4 bases from J, with 13 bases in between.

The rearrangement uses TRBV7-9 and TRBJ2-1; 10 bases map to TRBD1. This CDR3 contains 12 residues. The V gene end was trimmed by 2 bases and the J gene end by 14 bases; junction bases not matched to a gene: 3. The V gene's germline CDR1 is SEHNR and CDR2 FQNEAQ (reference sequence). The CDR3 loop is CASSLRTGGEFF. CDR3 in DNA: TGTGCCAGCAGCTTACGGACAGGGGGGGAGTTCTTC.

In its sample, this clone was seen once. This chain's CDR3 is CASSLEVDGYTF. In DNA form, the CDR3 reads TGTGCCAGCAGCTTGGAAGTCGACGGCTACACCTTC. The chain couples TRBV5-6 to TRBJ1-2; D ambiguous. Germline V gene data show CDR1 as SGHDT and CDR2 as YYEEEE. V was cut by 0 bases and J by 8 bases, with 8 bases left in between. The CDR3 spans 12 residues.

The CDR3 sequence is CASSPGTSGRETQYF. The CDR3 DNA reads TGTGCCAGCAGCCCGGGGACTAGCGGGAGGGAGACCCAGTACTTC. The rearrangement joins TRBV9 to TRBJ2-5; TRBD2 aligns across 15 bases. CDR1 SGDLS and CDR2 YYNGEE come from the germline V gene. With 4 bases clipped from V and 5 bases from J, the junction kept 3 bases outside the gene matches. The CDR3 runs 15 residues.

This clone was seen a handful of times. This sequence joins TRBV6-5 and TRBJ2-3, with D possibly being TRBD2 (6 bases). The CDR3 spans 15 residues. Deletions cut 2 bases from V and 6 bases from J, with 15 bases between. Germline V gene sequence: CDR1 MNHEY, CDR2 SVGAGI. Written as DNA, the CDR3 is TGTGCCAGCAGTTACACCGGGACTGGTTGGGATACGCAGTATTTT. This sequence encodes CASSYTGTGWDTQYF.

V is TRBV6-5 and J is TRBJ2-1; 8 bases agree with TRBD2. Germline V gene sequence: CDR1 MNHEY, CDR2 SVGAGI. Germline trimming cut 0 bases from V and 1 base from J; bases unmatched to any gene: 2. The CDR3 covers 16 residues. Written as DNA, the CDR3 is TGTGCCAGCAGTTACTCCGCGGGAGGTTCCTACAATGAGCAGTTCTTC. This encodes CASSYSAGGSYNEQFF.

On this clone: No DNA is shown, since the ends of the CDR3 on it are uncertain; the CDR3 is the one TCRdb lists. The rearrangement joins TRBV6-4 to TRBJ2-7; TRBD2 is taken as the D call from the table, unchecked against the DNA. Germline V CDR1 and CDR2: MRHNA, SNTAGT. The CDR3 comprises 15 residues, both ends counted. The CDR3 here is CASSPEVGSGSLMYF.

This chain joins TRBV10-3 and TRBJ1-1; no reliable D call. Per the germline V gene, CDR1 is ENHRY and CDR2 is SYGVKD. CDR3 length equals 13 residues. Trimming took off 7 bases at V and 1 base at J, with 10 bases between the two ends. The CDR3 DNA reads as TGTGCCATCACGGCCAGTTCGAACACTGAAGCTTTCTTT. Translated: CAITASSNTEAFF.

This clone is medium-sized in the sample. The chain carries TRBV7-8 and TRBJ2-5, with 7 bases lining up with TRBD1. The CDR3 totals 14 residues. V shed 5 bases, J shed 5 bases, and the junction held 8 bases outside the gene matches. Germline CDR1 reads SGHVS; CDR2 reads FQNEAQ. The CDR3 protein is CASSPGQHWETQYF. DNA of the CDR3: TGTGCCAGCAGCCCGGGACAGCATTGGGAGACCCAGTACTTC.

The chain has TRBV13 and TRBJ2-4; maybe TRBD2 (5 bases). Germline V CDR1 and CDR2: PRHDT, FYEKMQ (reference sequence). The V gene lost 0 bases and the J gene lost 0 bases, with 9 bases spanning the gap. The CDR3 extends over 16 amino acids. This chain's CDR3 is CASSLGGGGAKNIQYF. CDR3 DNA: TGTGCCAGCAGCTTAGGAGGAGGAGGAGCCAAAAACATTCAGTACTTC.

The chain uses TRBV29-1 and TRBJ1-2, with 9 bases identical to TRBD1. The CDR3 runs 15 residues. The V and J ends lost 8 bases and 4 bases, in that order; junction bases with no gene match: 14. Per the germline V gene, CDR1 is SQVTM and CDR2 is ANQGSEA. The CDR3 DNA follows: TGCAGCATCGGTACAGGGGGCGCCCCGCTCTATGGCTACACCTTC. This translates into CSIGTGGAPLYGYTF.

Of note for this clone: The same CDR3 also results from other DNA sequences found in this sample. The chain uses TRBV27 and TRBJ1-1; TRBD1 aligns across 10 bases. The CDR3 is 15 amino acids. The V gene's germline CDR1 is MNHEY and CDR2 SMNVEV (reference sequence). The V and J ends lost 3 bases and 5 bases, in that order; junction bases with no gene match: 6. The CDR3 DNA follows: TGTGCCAGCAGTTTGGAAGGGACAGGGGCGACTGAAGCTTTCTTT. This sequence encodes CASSLEGTGATEAFF.

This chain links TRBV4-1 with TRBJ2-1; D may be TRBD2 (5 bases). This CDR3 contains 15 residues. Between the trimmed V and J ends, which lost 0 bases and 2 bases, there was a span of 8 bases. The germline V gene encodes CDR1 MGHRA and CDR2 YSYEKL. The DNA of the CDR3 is TGCGCCAGCAGCCAAGAAAGAGGGACCTACAATGAGCAGTTCTTC. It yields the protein CASSQERGTYNEQFF.

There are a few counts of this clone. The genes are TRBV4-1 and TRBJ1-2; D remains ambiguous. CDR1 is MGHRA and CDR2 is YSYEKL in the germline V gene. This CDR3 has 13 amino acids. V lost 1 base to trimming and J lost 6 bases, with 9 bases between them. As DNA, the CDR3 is TGCGCCAGCAGCCAAGGGGTGGGCGATGGCTACACCTTC. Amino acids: CASSQGVGDGYTF.

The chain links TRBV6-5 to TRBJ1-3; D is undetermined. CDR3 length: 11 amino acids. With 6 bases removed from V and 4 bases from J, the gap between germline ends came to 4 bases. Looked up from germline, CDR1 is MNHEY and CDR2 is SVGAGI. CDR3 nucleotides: TGTGCCAGCAGCGACGGAAACACCATATATTTT. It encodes CASSDGNTIYF.

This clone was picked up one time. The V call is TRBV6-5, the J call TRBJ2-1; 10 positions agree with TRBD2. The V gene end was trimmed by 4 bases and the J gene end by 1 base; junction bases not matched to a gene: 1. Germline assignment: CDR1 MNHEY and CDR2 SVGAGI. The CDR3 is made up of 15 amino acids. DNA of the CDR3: TGTGCCAGCAGTTCTAGCGGGAGATCCTACAATGAGCAGTTCTTC. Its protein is CASSSSGRSYNEQFF.

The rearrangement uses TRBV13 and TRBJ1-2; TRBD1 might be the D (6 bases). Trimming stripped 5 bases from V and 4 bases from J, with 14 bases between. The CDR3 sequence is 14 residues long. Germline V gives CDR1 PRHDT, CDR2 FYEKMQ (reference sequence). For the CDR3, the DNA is TGTGCCAGCAGCACACAGGGCTGGGGCTATGGCTACACCTTC. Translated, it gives CASSTQGWGYGYTF.